The rows below give T cell receptor beta chains drawn from one sample of a study of Graves' ophthalmopathy and Graves' hyperthyroidism. TCRdb passed the multiplex PCR reads through MiXCR, listing each CDR3 protein once. The sample records 400,000 to 450,000 distinct CDR3 sequences, roughly 21% being singletons. The sequencing input was peripheral blood. Receptors were obtained from a young woman with stable Graves' hyperthyroidism. Each CDR3 is given with its conserved first and last residue. A D gene is named only where the DNA matches it firmly. Clone size appears in some rows only: once, few, many, or a class for an expanded clone.

V gene	clone size	D gene	J gene	CDR3 protein	CDR3 DNA
TRBV7-9	-	-	TRBJ2-7	CASSPGREPYEQYF	TGTGCCAGCAGCCCGGGGCGGGAACCCTACGAGCAGTACTTC
TRBV10-2	many	TRBD1	TRBJ2-5	CASSSPWDRGRETQYF	TGCGCCAGCAGTTCCCCTTGGGACAGGGGTCGAGAGACCCAGTACTTC
TRBV7-9	-	-	TRBJ2-5	CASSGPGAGQETQYF	TGTGCCAGCAGCGGGCCAGGGGCGGGGCAAGAGACCCAGTACTTC
TRBV28	many	TRBD1	TRBJ2-7	CASSSWGQTYEQYF	TGTGCCAGCAGTTCATGGGGACAGACCTACGAGCAGTACTTC
TRBV29-1	many	-	TRBJ1-1	CSVVRYTEAFF	TGCAGCGTTGTTCGGTACACTGAAGCTTTCTTT
TRBV6-1	many	-	TRBJ1-3	CASRVAGSSGNTIYF	TGTGCCAGCCGGGTGGCAGGGAGCTCTGGAAACACCATATATTTT
TRBV6-2/TRBV6-3	many	-	TRBJ1-6	CASSYAGISPLHF	TGTGCCAGCAGTTACGCAGGGATCTCACCCCTCCACTTT
TRBV6-2/TRBV6-3	many	TRBD1	TRBJ2-7	CASSYSSGTGVREQYF	TGTGCCAGCAGTTACTCTTCCGGGACAGGGGTTCGCGAGCAGTACTTC
TRBV6-1	-	TRBD1	TRBJ2-3	CASSDGDSGPDTQYF	TGTGCCAGCAGTGACGGGGACAGCGGACCAGATACGCAGTATTTT
TRBV15	many	TRBD1	TRBJ2-7	CATSRSRDRGCEQYF	TGTGCCACCAGCAGAAGCCGGGACAGGGGGTGCGAGCAGTACTTC